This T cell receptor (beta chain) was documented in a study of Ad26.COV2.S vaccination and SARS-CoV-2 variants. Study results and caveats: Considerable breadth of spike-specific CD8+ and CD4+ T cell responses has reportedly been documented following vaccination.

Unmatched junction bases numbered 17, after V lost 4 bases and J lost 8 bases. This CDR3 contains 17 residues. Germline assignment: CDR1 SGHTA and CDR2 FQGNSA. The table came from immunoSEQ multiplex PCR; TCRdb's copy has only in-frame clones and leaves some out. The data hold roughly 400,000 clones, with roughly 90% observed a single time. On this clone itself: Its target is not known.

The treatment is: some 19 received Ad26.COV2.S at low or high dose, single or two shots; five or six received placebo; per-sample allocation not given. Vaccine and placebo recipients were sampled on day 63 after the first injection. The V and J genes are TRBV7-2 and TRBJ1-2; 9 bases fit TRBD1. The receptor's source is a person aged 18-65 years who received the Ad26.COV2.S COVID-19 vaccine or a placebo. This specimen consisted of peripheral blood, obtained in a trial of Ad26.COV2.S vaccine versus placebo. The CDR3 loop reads CASSSGTGSKLMGGYTF. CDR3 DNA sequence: TGTGCCAGCAGCTCCGGGACAGGGAGTAAATTGATGGGGGGCTACACCTTC.